This T cell receptor beta chain was retrieved from a study of T cells in Graves' hyperthyroidism and ophthalmopathy. This clonotype was seen a single time. Its antigen is as yet unknown. Amplification targeted TCR beta CDR3 regions from RNA transcripts. An initial round of RT-PCR targeting the TCR CDR3 relied on the HTBI primer set. TCRdb analysed the multiplex PCR reads with MiXCR anew, one entry per CDR3 protein. The sample contains approximately 400,000 distinct CDR3 sequences, just under 15% of which appear only once. The study's findings and limits: Peripheral blood also featured most of the thyroid clonotypes expanded above 0.001.

CDR3 length: 13 amino acids. Germline V gene data show CDR1 as LGHDT and CDR2 as YNNKEL (reference sequence). Trimming removed 3 bases from V and 7 bases from J, with 9 bases in between. This chain joins TRBV3-1 and TRBJ1-4; D is ambiguous. This TCR was sampled from a woman aged 25 to 39 with Graves' hyperthyroidism. Material for sequencing was blood. CDR3 loop: CASSQRTIEKLFF. The CDR3 nucleotides are TGTGCCAGCAGCCAGCGGACGATTGAAAAACTGTTTTTT.